This T cell receptor beta chain was sequenced in a study of T cell repertoires in cytomegalovirus infection. Study overall: Use of recently identified HLA-C-restricted and well-studied HLA-B-restricted CMV epitopes was part of the study. Study-wide points: There were HLA-C-restricted CMV-specific TCR beta clonotypes dominating the ex vivo response.

As concerns this clonotype: The antigen is undetermined.

TCRdb processed the reads anew with MiXCR; each CDR3 protein has one entry. The sample yields fewer than 1,000,000 distinct CDR3 sequences, around 30% seen once. Germline V gene sequence: CDR1 ENHRY, CDR2 SYGVKD. The CDR3 spans 13 residues. Trimming shortened V by 2 bases and J by 6 bases, and 11 bases separated the two germline ends. The clonotype was recovered from a human donor in good health (CMV status not recorded). Some clones in this sample may be carry-over from other donors' samples. The gene calls are TRBV10-3 and TRBJ2-7; a possible D gene is TRBD1 (6 bases). This sample comprised cultured CD8+ T cells from PBMCs, obtained from culture after CMV antigen stimulation. Here the CDR3 reads CAISETGQTEQYF. CDR3 nucleotides: TGTGCCATCAGTGAGACCGGACAGACCGAGCAGTACTTC.